The rows below give T cell receptor beta chains drawn from one sample of a study of T cell repertoires in cytomegalovirus infection. For these receptors, no antigen is known. TCRdb re-called the reads with MiXCR, one entry per CDR3 protein. Here the sample spans about a million distinct CDR3 sequences, roughly 30% being singletons. Material: cultured CD8+ T cells from PBMCs, obtained from culture after CMV antigen stimulation. The receptors here all came from a human donor in good health (CMV status not recorded). Some clones in this sample may be carry-over from other donors' samples. Each CDR3 is given with its conserved first and last residue. Fields, in order: J gene, V gene, CDR3 protein.

J: TRBJ2-5; V: TRBV27; CDR3: CASSPLSGGAGETQYF
J: TRBJ1-2; V: TRBV14; CDR3: CASSQWGQDYGYTF
J: TRBJ2-5; V: TRBV10-3; CDR3: CAISDLYPQETQYF
J: TRBJ2-3; V: TRBV10-3; CDR3: CAISELRSSTDTQYF
J: TRBJ1-6; V: TRBV9; CDR3: CASSVDGGVGTPLHF
J: TRBJ2-5; V: TRBV6-5; CDR3: CASSYSYIETQYF
J: TRBJ1-4; V: TRBV15; CDR3: CATSRLATNEKLFF
J: TRBJ2-2; V: TRBV24-1; CDR3: CATSRGDSNTGELFF
J: TRBJ1-5; V: TRBV19; CDR3: CATGGVAQHF
J: TRBJ1-2; V: TRBV7-6; CDR3: CASSFPETGGDYGYTF
J: TRBJ1-4; V: TRBV27; CDR3: CASNPEGAARIEKLFF
J: TRBJ2-5; V: TRBV7-9; CDR3: CASSFPLGGGPQETQYF
J: TRBJ2-6; V: TRBV18; CDR3: CASSPGKGLLSGANVLTF
J: TRBJ1-3; V: TRBV7-9; CDR3: CASSSAFVRNTIYF
J: TRBJ2-7; V: TRBV7-9; CDR3: CASSLEGDSYEQYF
J: TRBJ2-2; V: TRBV3-1; CDR3: CASSQRGGVISTGELFF
J: TRBJ2-1; V: TRBV6-9; CDR3: CASSWSGGRGNEQFF
J: TRBJ2-2; V: TRBV6-5; CDR3: CASSYSKAGELFF
J: TRBJ2-1; V: TRBV4-2; CDR3: CASSQDRSNPDNEQFF
J: TRBJ1-2; V: TRBV6-5; CDR3: CASSYSPPNYGYTF
J: TRBJ2-1; V: TRBV6-2/TRBV6-3; CDR3: CASSYGLFQFF
J: TRBJ2-5; V: TRBV7-2; CDR3: CASSPQLRTGEETQYF
J: TRBJ1-1; V: TRBV5-6; CDR3: CASSFGLGGSTEAFF
J: TRBJ1-5; V: TRBV12-3/TRBV12-4; CDR3: CASSEDGFYQPQHF
J: TRBJ2-2; V: TRBV12-5; CDR3: CASGLQGSTGELFF
J: TRBJ1-2; V: TRBV7-2; CDR3: CASSLEGGGALYGYTF
J: TRBJ2-7; V: TRBV6-1; CDR3: CASSLLMAGTDGEQYF
J: TRBJ2-3; V: TRBV5-6; CDR3: CASSLGQLSTDTQYF